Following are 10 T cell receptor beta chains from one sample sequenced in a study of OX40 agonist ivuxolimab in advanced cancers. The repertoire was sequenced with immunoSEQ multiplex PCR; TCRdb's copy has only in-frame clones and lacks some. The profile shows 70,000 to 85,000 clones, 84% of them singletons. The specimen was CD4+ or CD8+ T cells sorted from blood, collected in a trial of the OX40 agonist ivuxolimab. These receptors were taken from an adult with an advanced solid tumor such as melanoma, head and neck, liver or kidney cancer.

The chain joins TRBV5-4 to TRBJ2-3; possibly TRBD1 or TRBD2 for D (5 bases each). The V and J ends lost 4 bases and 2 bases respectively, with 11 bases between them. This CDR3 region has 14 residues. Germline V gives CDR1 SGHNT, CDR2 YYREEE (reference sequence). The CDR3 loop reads CASSTRQFTDTQYF. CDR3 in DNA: TGTGCCAGCAGCACTAGACAGTTCACAGATACGCAGTATTTT.

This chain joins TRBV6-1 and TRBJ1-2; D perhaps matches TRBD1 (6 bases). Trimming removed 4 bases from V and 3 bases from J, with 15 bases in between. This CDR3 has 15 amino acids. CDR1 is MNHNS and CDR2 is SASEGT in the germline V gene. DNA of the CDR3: TGTGCCAGCAGTGCTGTTTTGGGGGGCGACTATGGCTACACCTTC. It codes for CASSAVLGGDYGYTF.

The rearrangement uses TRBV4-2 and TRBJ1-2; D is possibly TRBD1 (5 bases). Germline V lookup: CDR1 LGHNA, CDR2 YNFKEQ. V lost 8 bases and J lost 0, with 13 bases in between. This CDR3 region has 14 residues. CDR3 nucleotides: TGTGCCAGCCGAAGGGACGGAACTAACTATGGCTACACCTTC. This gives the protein CASRRDGTNYGYTF.

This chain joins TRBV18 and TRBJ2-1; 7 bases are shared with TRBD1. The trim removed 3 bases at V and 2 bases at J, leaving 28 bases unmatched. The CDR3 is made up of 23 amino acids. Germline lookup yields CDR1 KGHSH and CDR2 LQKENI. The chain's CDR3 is CASSPAGRGRESGVGTAYNEQFF. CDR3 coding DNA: TGTGCCAGCTCACCCGCCGGGCGTGGTCGTGAGTCGGGCGTCGGGACAGCCTACAATGAGCAGTTCTTC.

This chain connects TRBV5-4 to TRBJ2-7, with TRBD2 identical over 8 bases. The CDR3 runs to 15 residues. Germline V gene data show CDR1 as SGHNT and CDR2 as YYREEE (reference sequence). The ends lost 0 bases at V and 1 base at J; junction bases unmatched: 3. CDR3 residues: CASSLERGQSYEQYF. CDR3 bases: TGTGCCAGCAGCTTGGAGCGGGGGCAATCCTACGAGCAGTACTTC.

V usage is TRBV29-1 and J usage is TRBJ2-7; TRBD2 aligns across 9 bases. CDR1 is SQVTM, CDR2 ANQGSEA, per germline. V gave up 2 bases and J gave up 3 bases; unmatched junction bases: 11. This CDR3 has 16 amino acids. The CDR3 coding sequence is TGCAGCGTTGAATTGAGGCGGGAGGGCCGTCTCTACGAGCAGTACTTC. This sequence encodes CSVELRREGRLYEQYF.

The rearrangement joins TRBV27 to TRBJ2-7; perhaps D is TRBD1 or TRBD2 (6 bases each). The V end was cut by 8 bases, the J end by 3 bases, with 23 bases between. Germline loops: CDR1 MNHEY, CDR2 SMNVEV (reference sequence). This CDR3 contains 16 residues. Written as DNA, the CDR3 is TGTGCCAGCCAAAGTTTGGGGGGCGGGGAACACTACGAGCAGTACTTC. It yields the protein CASQSLGGGEHYEQYF.

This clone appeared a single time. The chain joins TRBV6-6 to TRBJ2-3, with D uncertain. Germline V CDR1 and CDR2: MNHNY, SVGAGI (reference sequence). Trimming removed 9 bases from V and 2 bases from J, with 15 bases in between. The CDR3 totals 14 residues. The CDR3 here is CASGPGDLTDTQYF. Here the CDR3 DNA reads TGTGCCAGTGGTCCTGGGGATCTCACAGATACGCAGTATTTT.

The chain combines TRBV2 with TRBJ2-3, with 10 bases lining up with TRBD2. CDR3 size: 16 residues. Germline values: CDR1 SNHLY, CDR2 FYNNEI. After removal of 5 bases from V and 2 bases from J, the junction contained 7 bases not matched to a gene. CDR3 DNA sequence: TGTGCCAGCAGTTTTACTAGCGGGGTACCCACAGATACGCAGTATTTT. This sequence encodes CASSFTSGVPTDTQYF. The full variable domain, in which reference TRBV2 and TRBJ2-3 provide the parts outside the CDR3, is EPEVTQTPSHQVTQMGQEVILRCVPISNHLYFYWYRQILGQKVEFLVSFYNNEISEKSEIFDDQFSVERPDGSNFTLKIRSTKLEDSAMYFCASSFTSGVPTDTQYFGPGTRLTVL.

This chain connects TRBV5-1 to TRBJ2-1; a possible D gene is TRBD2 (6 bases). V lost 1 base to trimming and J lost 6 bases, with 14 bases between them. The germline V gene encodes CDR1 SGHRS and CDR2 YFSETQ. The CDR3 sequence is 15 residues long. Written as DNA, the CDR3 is TGCGCCAGCAGCTTGAGCCCGACTAGACGCAATGAGCAGTTCTTC. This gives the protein CASSLSPTRRNEQFF.